This TCR beta chain is drawn from a study of T cells in Graves' hyperthyroidism and ophthalmopathy. General study points: Stable hyperthyroidism and ophthalmopathy were separated using 13 V-J signatures.

Germline assignment: CDR1 MNHEY and CDR2 SMNVEV (reference sequence). V shed 6 bases, J shed 5 bases, and the junction held 8 bases outside the gene matches. There are 15 residues in the CDR3. Concerning this clonotype: What it binds is not known.

TCR beta CDR3 region amplification was performed from RNA transcripts. With the HTBI primer set, the TCR CDR3 went through a first round of RT-PCR. TCRdb recomputed calls from the multiplex PCR reads with MiXCR, one row per CDR3 protein. This table has some 210,000 distinct CDR3 sequences, 17% appearing once. Graves' hyperthyroidism without ophthalmopathy progression within 18 months was termed stable. Patients aged 18 to 65 had newly diagnosed hyperthyroidism lasting under 2 months. The specimen was blood. V is TRBV27 and J is TRBJ1-5, with TRBD1 matching 9 bases. The sequence was collected from a man in his fifties or sixties with Graves' hyperthyroidism. This chain's CDR3 is CASRQDRGIYQPQHF. The CDR3 DNA reads TGTGCCAGCAGGCAGGACAGGGGAATTTATCAGCCCCAGCATTTT.